The clone carrying this TCR beta chain was seen just once. Libraries were prepared by immunoSEQ multiplex PCR; TCRdb keeps only in-frame clonotypes and omits some of them. The sample yields approximately 150,000 clones, about nine tenths seen once. Trimming removed 5 bases from V and 3 bases from J; junction bases left unmatched: 7. The germline V gene has CDR1 MNHEY and CDR2 SVGAGI. The CDR3 totals 15 residues. These data belong to a study of T cell responses to AZD1222 COVID-19 vaccine. The rearrangement uses TRBV6-5 and TRBJ1-5; 7 nucleotides match TRBD1. The sample here was peripheral blood, taken on day 0 of AZD1222 vaccination. This receptor was identified in an adult in good health. The CDR3 region has the DNA TGTGCCAGCAGTCAGGATCAGGGGGACAATCAGCCCCAGCATTTT. Its protein product is CASSQDQGDNQPQHF.